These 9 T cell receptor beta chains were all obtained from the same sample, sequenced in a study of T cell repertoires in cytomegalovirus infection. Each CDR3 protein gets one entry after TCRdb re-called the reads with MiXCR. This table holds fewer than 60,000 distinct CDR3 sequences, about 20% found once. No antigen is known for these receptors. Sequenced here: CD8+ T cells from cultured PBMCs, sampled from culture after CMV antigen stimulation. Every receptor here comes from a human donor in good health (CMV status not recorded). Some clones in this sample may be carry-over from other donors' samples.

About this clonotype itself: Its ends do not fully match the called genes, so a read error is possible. The CDR3 loop is CASSLVTSPSNEQYF. CDR3 DNA sequence: TGTGCCAGCAGCTTGGTGACTAGCCCCTCCAACGAGCAGTACTTC. This sequence joins TRBV7-9 and TRBJ2-7; 7 bases fit TRBD2. The CDR3 has 15 amino acids. The germline V gene has CDR1 SEHNR and CDR2 FQNEAQ (reference sequence). The full variable domain, completed using reference TRBV7-9 and TRBJ2-7, is DTGVSQNPRHKITKRGQNVTFRCDPISEHNRLYWYRQTLGQGPEFLTYFQNEAQLEKSRLLSDRFSAERPKGSFSTLEIQRTEQGDSAMYLCASSLVTSPSNEQYFGPGTRLTVT.

The CDR3 sequence is CASSLEGRAFF. In DNA, the CDR3 is TGTGCCAGCAGCTTAGAGGGGAGAGCTTTCTTT. This chain connects TRBV7-9 to TRBJ1-1, with D possibly TRBD1 on 5 matching bases. CDR3 length: 11 residues. CDR1 SEHNR and CDR2 FQNEAQ come from the germline V gene (reference sequence). V dropped 1 base and J dropped 10 bases, with 7 bases sitting between them.

In nucleotides, the CDR3 is TGTGCCAGCAGTTACACTGAACAGGGGAGCCCCAGCTCCTACAATGAGCAGTTCTTC. Amino acid sequence: CASSYTEQGSPSSYNEQFF. The J gene is TRBJ2-1, the V gene TRBV6-2 or TRBV6-3; 7 bases line up with TRBD1. Per the germline V gene, CDR1 is MNHEY and CDR2 is SVGEGT. The CDR3 length is 19 residues. V was pared by 2 bases and J by 0 bases, with 13 bases of the junction left unmatched.

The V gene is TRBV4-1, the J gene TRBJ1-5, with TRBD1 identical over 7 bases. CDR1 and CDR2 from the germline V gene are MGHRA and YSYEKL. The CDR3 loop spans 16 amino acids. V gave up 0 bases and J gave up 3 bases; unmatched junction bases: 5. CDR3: CASSQDLTGTNQPQHF. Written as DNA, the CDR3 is TGCGCCAGCAGCCAAGATCTGACAGGGACCAATCAGCCCCAGCATTTT.

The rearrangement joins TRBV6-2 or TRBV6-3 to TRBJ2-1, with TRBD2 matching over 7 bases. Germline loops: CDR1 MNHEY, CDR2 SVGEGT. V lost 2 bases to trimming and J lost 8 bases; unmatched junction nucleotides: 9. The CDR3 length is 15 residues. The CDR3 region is CASSYPLPREDEQFF. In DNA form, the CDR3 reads TGTGCCAGCAGTTACCCCCTGCCCCGGGAGGATGAGCAGTTCTTC.

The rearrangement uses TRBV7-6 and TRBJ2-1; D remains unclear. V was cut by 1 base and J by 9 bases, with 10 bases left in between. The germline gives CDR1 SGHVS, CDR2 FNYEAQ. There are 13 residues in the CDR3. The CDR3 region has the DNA TGTGCCAGCAGCTTAGAGTTAGGTCTTGAGCAGTTCTTC. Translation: CASSLELGLEQFF.

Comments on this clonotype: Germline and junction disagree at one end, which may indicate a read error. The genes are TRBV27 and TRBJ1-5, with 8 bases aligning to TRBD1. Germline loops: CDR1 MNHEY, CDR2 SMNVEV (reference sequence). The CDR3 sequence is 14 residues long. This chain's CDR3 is CDSRETGANQPQHF. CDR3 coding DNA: TGTGACAGCAGAGAGACAGGGGCCAATCAGCCCCAGCATTTT.

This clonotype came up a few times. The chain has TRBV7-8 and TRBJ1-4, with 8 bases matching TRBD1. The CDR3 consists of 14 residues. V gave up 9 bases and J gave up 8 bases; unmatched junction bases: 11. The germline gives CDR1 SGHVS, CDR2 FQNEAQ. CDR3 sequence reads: CASTLGTGPEKLFF. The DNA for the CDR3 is TGTGCCAGTACCCTCGGGACAGGACCCGAAAAACTGTTTTTT.

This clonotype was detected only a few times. For the CDR3, the DNA is TGTGCCAGCAGCCCGAGTTTGGGACTAGACACAGATACGCAGTATTTT. This gives the protein CASSPSLGLDTDTQYF. This chain connects TRBV12-3 or TRBV12-4 to TRBJ2-3; 8 bases line up with TRBD2. V shed 6 bases, J shed 2 bases, and the junction held 10 bases outside the gene matches. CDR3 length: 16 residues.